These T cell receptor beta chains were read from a single sample in a study of blood T cell repertoires in COVID-19. The data were produced by immunoSEQ multiplex PCR, yet TCRdb's version contains in-frame clones alone and is incomplete. The table shows over 250,000 clones, with about 80% occurring only once. The sample taken for sequencing was peripheral blood. These receptors originate from a woman over 75 with acute or convalescent COVID-19. Both conserved end residues are part of each CDR3. D genes are given only for firm matches. Not all rows give a size; the values are once, few, many and, for expanded clones, a class.

size,V,J,D,length,CDR3,DNA
-,TRBV29-1,TRBJ1-1,-,13,CSVVRGRDTEAFF,TGCAGCGTTGTCCGCGGGAGGGACACTGAAGCTTTCTTT
-,TRBV6-2/TRBV6-3,TRBJ2-1,-,14,CASSMKHSYNEQFF,TGTGCCAGCAGTATGAAGCACTCCTACAATGAGCAGTTCTTC
-,TRBV10-2,TRBJ2-1,-,14,CASSESTRGNEQFF,TGCGCCAGCAGTGAGTCGACTAGGGGCAATGAGCAGTTCTTC
once,TRBV5-5,TRBJ2-2,TRBD2,17,CASSYGGLAGVPGELFF,TGTGCCAGCAGCTACGGAGGGCTAGCGGGAGTCCCCGGGGAGCTGTTTTTT
-,TRBV18,TRBJ1-1,-,14,CASSPRGGATEAFF,TGTGCCAGCTCACCCCGGGGGGGGGCCACTGAAGCTTTCTTT
few,TRBV10-3,TRBJ1-5,-,15,CAISESGGFNQPQHF,TGTGCCATCAGTGAGTCGGGAGGCTTCAATCAGCCCCAGCATTTT
-,TRBV19,TRBJ1-4,-,15,CASTGLIGVGEKLFF,TGTGCCAGTACAGGGTTAATAGGAGTTGGAGAAAAACTGTTTTTT
-,TRBV5-5,TRBJ2-3,-,13,CASSSVSTDTQYF,TGTGCCAGCAGCTCGGTTTCCACAGATACGCAGTATTTT
-,TRBV27,TRBJ1-2,-,14,CASSLTATNYGYTF,TGTGCCAGCAGTCTGACAGCTACTAACTATGGCTACACCTTC
-,TRBV3-1/TRBV3-2,TRBJ2-1,-,13,CASSRSPVYEQFF,TGTGCCAGCAGCCGCTCCCCGGTCTATGAGCAGTTCTTC
-,TRBV2,TRBJ1-1,TRBD1,15,CASLRTGPMNTEAFF,TGTGCCAGCCTTCGGACAGGACCCATGAACACTGAAGCTTTCTTT
-,TRBV4-3,TRBJ2-7,-,14,CASSQALDNYEQYF,TGCGCCAGCAGCCAAGCCCTCGACAACTACGAGCAGTACTTC
-,TRBV7-8,TRBJ1-5,TRBD1,18,CASSLYPTKGAVNQPQHF,TGTGCCAGCAGTTTATATCCCACGAAGGGGGCCGTCAATCAGCCCCAGCATTTT
-,TRBV7-2,TRBJ1-5,-,18,CASSLAAGRGYSNQPQHF,TGTGCCAGCAGCTTAGCAGCAGGTCGGGGTTATAGCAATCAGCCCCAGCATTTT
few,TRBV7-6,TRBJ2-2,TRBD2,18,CASSLTPPSGANTGELFF,TGTGCCAGCAGCTTAACCCCCCCTAGCGGCGCGAACACCGGGGAGCTGTTTTTT
-,TRBV28,TRBJ1-3,-,16,CASSLGGKYSGNTIYF,TGTGCCAGCAGTTTAGGCGGCAAATACTCTGGAAACACCATATATTTT
-,TRBV3-1/TRBV3-2,TRBJ1-1,TRBD1,16,CASSPRTGFENTEAFF,TGTGCCAGCAGCCCTCGGACAGGGTTTGAGAACACTGAAGCTTTCTTT